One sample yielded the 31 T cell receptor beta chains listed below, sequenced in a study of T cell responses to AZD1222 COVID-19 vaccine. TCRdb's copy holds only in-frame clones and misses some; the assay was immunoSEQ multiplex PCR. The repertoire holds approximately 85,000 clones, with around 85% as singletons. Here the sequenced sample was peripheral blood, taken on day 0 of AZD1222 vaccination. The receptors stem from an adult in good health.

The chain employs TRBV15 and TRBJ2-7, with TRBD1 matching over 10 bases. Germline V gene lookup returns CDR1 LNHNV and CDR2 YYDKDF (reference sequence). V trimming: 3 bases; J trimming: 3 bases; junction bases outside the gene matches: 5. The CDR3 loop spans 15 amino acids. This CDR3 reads CATSSGGQGVYEQYF. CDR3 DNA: TGTGCCACCAGCAGTGGCGGACAGGGGGTCTACGAGCAGTACTTC.

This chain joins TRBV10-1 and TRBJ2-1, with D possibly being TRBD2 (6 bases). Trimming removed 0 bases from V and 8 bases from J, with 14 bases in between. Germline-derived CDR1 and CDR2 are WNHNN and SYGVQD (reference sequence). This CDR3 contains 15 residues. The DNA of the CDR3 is TGCGCCAGCAGTGAGTCGTGGCGGGAAGGCGATGAGCAGTTCTTC. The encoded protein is CASSESWREGDEQFF.

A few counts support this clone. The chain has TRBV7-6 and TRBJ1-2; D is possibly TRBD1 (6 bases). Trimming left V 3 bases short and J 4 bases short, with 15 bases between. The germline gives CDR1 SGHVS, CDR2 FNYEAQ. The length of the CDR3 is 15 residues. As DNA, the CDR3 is TGTGCCAGCAGCTTCCCCGGGACATCTCTCTATGGCTACACCTTC. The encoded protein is CASSFPGTSLYGYTF.

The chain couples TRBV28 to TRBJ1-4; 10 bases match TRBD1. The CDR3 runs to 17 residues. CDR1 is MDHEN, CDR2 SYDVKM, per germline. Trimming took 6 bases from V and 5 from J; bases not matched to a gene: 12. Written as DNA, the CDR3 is TGTGCCAGCAGGTACGGGACAGGGGTTTCTCGGAATGAAAAACTGTTTTTT. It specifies CASRYGTGVSRNEKLFF.

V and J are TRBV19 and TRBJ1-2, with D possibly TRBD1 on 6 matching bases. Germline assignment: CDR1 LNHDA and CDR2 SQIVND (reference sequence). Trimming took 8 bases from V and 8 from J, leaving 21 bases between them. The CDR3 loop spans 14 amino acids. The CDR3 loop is CASAEVAFTGGYTF. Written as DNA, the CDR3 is TGTGCCAGTGCCGAGGTGGCGTTTACAGGGGGCTACACCTTC.

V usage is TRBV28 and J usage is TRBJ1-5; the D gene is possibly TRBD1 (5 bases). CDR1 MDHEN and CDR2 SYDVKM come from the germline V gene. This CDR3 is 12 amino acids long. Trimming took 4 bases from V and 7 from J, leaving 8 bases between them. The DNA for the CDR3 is TGTGCCAGCAGTTGGGGGAAGCAGCCCCAGCATTTT. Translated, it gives CASSWGKQPQHF.

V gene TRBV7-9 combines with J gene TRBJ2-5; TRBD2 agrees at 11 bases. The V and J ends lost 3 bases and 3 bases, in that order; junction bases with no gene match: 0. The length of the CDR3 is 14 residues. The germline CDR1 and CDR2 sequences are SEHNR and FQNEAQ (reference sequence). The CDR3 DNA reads TGTGCCAGCAGCTTGGGACTAGCGGAAGAGACCCAGTACTTC. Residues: CASSLGLAEETQYF.

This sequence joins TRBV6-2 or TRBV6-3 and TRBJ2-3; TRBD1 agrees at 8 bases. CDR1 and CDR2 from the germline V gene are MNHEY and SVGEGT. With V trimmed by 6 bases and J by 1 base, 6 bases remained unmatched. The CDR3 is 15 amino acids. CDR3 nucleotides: TGTGCCAGCAGCAAACCGGGACAGGGCACAGATACGCAGTATTTT. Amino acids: CASSKPGQGTDTQYF.

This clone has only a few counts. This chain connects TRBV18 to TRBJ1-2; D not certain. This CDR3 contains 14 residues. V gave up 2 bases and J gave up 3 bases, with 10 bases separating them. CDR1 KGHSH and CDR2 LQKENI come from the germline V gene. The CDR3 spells CASSPSPGDYGYTF. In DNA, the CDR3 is TGTGCCAGCTCACCATCGCCGGGTGACTATGGCTACACCTTC.

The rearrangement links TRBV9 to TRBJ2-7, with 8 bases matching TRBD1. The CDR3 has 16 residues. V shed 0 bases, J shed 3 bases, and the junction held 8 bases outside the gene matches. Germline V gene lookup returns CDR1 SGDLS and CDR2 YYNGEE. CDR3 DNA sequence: TGTGCCAGCAGCGTAGACCCAGGACAGGGATACTACGAGCAGTACTTC. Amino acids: CASSVDPGQGYYEQYF.

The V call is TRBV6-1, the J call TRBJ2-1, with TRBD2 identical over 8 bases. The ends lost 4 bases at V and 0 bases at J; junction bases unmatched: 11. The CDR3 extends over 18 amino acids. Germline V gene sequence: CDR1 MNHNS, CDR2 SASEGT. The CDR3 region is CASSGDGTSRFSYNEQFF. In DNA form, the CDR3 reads TGTGCCAGCAGTGGTGACGGGACTAGTCGATTCTCCTACAATGAGCAGTTCTTC.

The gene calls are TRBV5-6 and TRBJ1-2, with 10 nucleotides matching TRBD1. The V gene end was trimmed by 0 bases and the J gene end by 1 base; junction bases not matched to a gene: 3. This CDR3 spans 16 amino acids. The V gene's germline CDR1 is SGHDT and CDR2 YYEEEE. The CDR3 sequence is CASSLGQGARNYGYTF. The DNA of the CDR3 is TGTGCCAGCAGCTTGGGACAGGGGGCTCGTAACTATGGCTACACCTTC. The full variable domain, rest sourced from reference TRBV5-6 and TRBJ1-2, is DAGVTQSPTHLIKTRGQQVTLRCSPKSGHDTVSWYQQALGQGPQFIFQYYEEEERQRGNFPDRFSGHQFPNYSSELNVNALLLGDSALYLCASSLGQGARNYGYTFGSGTRLTVV.

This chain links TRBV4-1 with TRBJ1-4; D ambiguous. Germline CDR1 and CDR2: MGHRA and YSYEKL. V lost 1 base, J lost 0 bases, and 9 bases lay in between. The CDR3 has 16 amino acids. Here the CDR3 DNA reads TGCGCCAGCAGCCAAGCCGCAGCTACAACTAATGAAAAACTGTTTTTT. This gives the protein CASSQAAATTNEKLFF.

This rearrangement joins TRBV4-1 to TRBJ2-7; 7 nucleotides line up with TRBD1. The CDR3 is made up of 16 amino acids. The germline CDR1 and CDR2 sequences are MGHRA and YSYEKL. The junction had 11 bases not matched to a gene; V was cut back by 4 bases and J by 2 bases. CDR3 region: CASSRSVRDSTYEQYF. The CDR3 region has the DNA TGCGCCAGCAGCCGTTCTGTCCGGGACAGTACCTACGAGCAGTACTTC.

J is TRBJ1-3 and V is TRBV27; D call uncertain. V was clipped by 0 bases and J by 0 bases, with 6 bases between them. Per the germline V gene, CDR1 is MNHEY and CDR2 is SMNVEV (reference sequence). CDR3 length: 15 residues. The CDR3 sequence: CASSLSYSSGNTIYF. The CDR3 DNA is TGTGCCAGCAGTTTATCGTACTCCTCTGGAAACACCATATATTTT.

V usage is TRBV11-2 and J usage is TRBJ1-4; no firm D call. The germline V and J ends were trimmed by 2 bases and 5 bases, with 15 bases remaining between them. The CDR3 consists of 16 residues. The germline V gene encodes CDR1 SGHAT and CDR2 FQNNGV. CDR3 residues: CASSLNRVPLNEKLFF. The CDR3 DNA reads TGTGCCAGCAGCTTAAATAGGGTACCTTTAAATGAAAAACTGTTTTTT.

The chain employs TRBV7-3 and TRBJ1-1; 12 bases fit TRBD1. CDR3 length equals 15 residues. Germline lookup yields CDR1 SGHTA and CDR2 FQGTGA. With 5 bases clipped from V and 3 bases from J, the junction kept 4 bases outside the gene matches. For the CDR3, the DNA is TGTGCCAGCAGCCCGGGACAGGGGGCGTACACTGAAGCTTTCTTT. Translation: CASSPGQGAYTEAFF.

The CDR3 loop is CASRAGTGPFNEQFF. The CDR3 coding sequence is TGTGCCAGCAGGGCCGGGACTGGACCTTTTAATGAGCAGTTCTTC. V usage is TRBV2 and J usage is TRBJ2-1; tentative D call: TRBD2 (6 bases). Germline CDR1 reads SNHLY; CDR2 reads FYNNEI. The length of the CDR3 is 15 residues. V was clipped by 6 bases and J by 7 bases, with 19 bases between them.

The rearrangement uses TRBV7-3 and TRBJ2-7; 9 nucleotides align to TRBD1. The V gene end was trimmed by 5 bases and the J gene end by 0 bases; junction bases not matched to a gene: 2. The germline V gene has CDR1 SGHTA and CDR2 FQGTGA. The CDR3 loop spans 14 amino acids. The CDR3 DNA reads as TGTGCCAGCAGCCGGACAGGGGCCTCCTACGAGCAGTACTTC. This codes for CASSRTGASYEQYF.

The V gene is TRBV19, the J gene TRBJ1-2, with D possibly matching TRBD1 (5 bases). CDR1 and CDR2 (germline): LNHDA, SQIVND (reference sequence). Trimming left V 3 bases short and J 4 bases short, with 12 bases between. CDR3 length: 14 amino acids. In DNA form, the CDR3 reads TGTGCCAGTAGTATGGGGCAAACAAGCTATGGCTACACCTTC. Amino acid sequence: CASSMGQTSYGYTF.

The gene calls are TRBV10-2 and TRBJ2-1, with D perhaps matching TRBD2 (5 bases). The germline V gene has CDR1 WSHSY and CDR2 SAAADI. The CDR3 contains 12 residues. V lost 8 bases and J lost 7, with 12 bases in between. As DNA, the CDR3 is TGCGCCAGCTCTTTGTGGGAGAATGAGCAGTTCTTC. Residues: CASSLWENEQFF.

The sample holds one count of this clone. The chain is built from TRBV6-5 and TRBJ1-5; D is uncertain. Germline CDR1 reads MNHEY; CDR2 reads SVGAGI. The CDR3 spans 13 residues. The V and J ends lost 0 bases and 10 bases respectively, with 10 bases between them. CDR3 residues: CASSYSNAQPQHF. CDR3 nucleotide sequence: TGTGCCAGCAGTTACTCGAACGCCCAACCCCAGCATTTT.

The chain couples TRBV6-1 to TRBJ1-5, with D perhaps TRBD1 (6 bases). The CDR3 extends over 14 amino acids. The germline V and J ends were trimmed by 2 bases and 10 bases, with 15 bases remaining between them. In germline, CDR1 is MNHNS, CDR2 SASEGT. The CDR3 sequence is CASSERGERGPQHF. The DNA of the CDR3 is TGTGCCAGCAGTGAAAGGGGGGAGCGGGGTCCCCAGCATTTT.

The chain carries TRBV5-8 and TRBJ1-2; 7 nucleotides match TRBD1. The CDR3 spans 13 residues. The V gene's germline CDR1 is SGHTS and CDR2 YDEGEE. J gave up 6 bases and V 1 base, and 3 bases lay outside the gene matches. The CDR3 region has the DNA TGTGCCAGCAGCTTGAAGGGGGCCCATGGCTACACCTTC. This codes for CASSLKGAHGYTF.

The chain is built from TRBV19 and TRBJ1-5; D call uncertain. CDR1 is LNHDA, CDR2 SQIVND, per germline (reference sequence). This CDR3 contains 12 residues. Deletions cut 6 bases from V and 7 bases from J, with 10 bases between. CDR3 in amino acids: CASRTEEQPQHF. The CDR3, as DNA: TGTGCCAGTAGGACGGAAGAACAGCCCCAGCATTTT.

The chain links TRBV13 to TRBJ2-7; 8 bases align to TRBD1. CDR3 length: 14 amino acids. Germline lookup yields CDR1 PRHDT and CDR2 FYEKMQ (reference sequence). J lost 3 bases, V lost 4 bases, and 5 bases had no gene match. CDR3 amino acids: CASSSTGGGYEQYF. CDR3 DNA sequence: TGTGCCAGCAGCTCAACAGGGGGAGGCTACGAGCAGTACTTC.

CDR3 in DNA: TGCGCCAGCAGCTCCGGACAGGCCCAAGAGACCCAGTACTTC. It yields the protein CASSSGQAQETQYF. The genes are TRBV5-1 and TRBJ2-5, with 7 bases fitting TRBD1. Trimming cost V 3 bases and J 1 base; bases outside gene matches: 3. Germline loops: CDR1 SGHRS, CDR2 YFSETQ. This CDR3 has 14 residues.

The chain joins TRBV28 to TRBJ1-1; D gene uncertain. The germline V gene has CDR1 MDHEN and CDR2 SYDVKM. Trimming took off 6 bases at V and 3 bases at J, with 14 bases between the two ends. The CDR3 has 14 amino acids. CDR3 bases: TGTGCCAGCAGCCCCGACTCGGTTTACACTGAAGCTTTCTTT. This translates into CASSPDSVYTEAFF.

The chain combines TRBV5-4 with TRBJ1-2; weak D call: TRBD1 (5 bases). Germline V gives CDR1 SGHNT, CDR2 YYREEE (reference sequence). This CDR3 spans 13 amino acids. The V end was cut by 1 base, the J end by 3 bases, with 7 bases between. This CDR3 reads CASSLKGDYGYTF. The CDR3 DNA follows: TGTGCCAGCAGCTTGAAAGGGGACTATGGCTACACCTTC.

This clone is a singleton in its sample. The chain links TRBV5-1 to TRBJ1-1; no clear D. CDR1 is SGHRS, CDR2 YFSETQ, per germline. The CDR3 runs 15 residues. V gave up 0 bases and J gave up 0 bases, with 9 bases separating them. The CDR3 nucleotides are TGCGCCAGCAGCTTGGCTCGGGGTATGAACACTGAAGCTTTCTTT. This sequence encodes CASSLARGMNTEAFF.

CDR3 protein: CASSMVAGGSGANVLTF. CDR3 in DNA: TGTGCCAGTAGTATGGTAGCGGGGGGTTCTGGGGCCAACGTCCTGACTTTC. This chain links TRBV19 with TRBJ2-6; 10 positions match TRBD2. The ends lost 3 bases at V and 1 base at J; junction bases unmatched: 3. CDR3 length: 17 amino acids. Germline V gene sequence: CDR1 LNHDA, CDR2 SQIVND (reference sequence).